This TCR beta chain was sequenced in a study of tumor and adjacent non-tumor tissue in lung cancer. At the level of the study: The cohort had 12 adenocarcinoma, 2 squamous cell and 1 small cell patients.

The junction had 7 bases not matched to a gene; V was cut back by 4 bases and J by 1 base. Per germline, CDR1 SGHRS and CDR2 YFSETQ. This CDR3 has 16 amino acids. Notes on this clonotype: The antigen is unknown.

TCRbeta libraries were built with three rounds of nested PCR, modified from ARM-PCR. TCRdb analysed the multiplex PCR reads with MiXCR anew, one entry per CDR3 protein. The sample yields around 200,000 distinct CDR3 sequences, around 71% seen once. Study-wide results and limits: Top 100 clones took a larger repertoire share in normal lung. Compared with tumor, normal lung showed significantly lower TCR diversity.

The template was RNA from unsorted bulk tissue. Chemotherapy-naive patients with new lung cancer underwent thoracic surgery in China, August–late 2014. The TCR sequence derives from a man between 60 and 75 years old with non-small cell lung cancer. Specimen: lung tumor tissue. The chain couples TRBV5-1 to TRBJ1-3; TRBD1 agrees at 8 bases. The CDR3 DNA follows: TGCGCCAGCAGCCTGACAGGGGAAGGATCTGGAAACACCATATATTTT. This translates into CASSLTGEGSGNTIYF.